This entry is about one T cell receptor (beta chain). The specificity of this receptor is unknown. One base away there is no much larger clone; base qualities are not given. This sample is part of a study of shared clonotypes between healthy human individuals (TCRdb year 2020). For the study in its entirety: A couple of women and three men aged 18 to 49 years were included in the cohort. For each donor, CD4 naive and CD4 memory were each run on three plates, CD8 naive on two plates, and CD8 memory on one plate. The study deeply sequenced blood TCR repertoires of about 5 healthy adults to estimate repertoire size and the extent of clonotype sharing between individuals. To increase sequencing depth and limit assay-specific biases, different laboratories used diverse techniques to prepare libraries and sequence TCR repertoires. Between about 0.94 and 8.9 billion PBMCs per donor were obtained by leukapheresis. Findings and caveats that apply to the study as a whole: Rarefaction of sorted-subset datasets indicated incomplete sequencing despite the large sequencing depth. Pairwise subsampling led to the expectation that sequencing depth would affect the degree of clonotype sharing among donors. Because the study included a small number of donors, the genetic and exposure-history diversity represented was limited. Compared with non-shared clonotypes, the clonotypes found in all four sorted-subset donors had higher generation probabilities. Sampling was restricted to blood, and TCR repertoires in tissue are likely to differ from TCR repertoires in blood. Across a few donors, about 5.2% of naive CD4, around 3.3% of naive CD8, roughly 2.3% of memory CD4, and approximately 0.4% of memory CD8 clonotypes were shared. Larger estimated clonotype richness was generally found for naive subsets than for memory subsets.

Taken from cysteine to phenylalanine, the CDR3 has 13 residues. CDR3 DNA only is kept here, 39 bases in frame from base 1. The germline V gene encodes CDR1 ENHRY and CDR2 SYGVKD. Trimming removed 1 base from V and 4 bases from J, leaving 7 bases between the germline ends. CD8 naive samples were CD45RO-negative cells positively selected for CCR7, giving a CD45RA+CCR7+ population that excluded TemRA cells. Healthy HIV-negative adults with no recently reported acute infections or vaccinations were included as donors. Only Caucasian adults living in Nashville, Tennessee, USA were represented among the donors. Blood was collected by leukapheresis, and PBMCs were isolated by Ficoll-Histopaque density gradient centrifugation and then cryopreserved in liquid nitrogen vapor phase. Purity and quantity of every magnetically sorted T cell population were checked by analytical flow cytometry. Genomic DNA was isolated from every sorted fraction and measured by UV absorbance on a Nanodrop 2000c.

Using the deep immunoSEQ assay, multiplex PCR amplified TCR CDR3 regions from genomic DNA. For each cell subset, the extracted genomic DNA was distributed evenly across all wells of several immunoSEQ 96-well plates, and each plate served as one replicate. For sorted subsets, roughly 0.2 ug genomic DNA, equal to about 30,000 T cell genomes, was loaded into each replicate PCR. Purified libraries were quantified with a Qubit 3.0 fluorometer, sized on a Bioanalyzer 2100, and re-quantified with the KAPA Library Quantification kit. Each immunoSEQ 96-well plate was sequenced on its own single-read 150-cycle Illumina NextSeq 550 flow cell. The source study handled its data this way. Because the immunoSEQ output included only junctional sequences and no quality scores, the filtering could not be the same as the filtering used for full-length reads. To assign V/J genes and CDR3, sequences were annotated against IMGT germline references using PyIR, a Python wrapper for IgBLAST v1.9. Any read was removed if the V/J assignment was weak (E-value above 1e-6), the CDR3 was missing, or the read contained stop codons, out-of-frame junctions, or ambiguous translated residues. V3J clonotypes were defined as sequences sharing an identical inferred V gene, J gene, and CDR3 amino acid sequence. The percentage overlap between two repertoires was calculated by dividing the number of shared unique clonotypes by the size of the smaller repertoire. Repertoire richness was assessed with RTK rarefaction, the Chao1 estimator, and Recon v2.1 estimates of unobserved clonotypes. For all TCRbeta clonotypes obtained by the gDNA method from a few donors, generation probabilities were computed with OLGA. Entries here come from immuneACCESS through TCRdb and include only in-frame sequences with V and J called. Some clones fail to appear in such tables; in the studies checked, an unresolved V gene covers under half of the shortfall, and the cause of the remainder is unknown. The DNA was the basis for D and trimming; V, J and clone size are from that table. In all, the sample holds some 2.1 million clones, and over 85% of those were seen once. Of the sample, 0.9% to 1.4% falls within the top ten clones.

The origin of this receptor is a man aged 18 to 29 in good health. The chain links TRBV10-3 with TRBJ1-2; the D gene identity is not certain. Sequenced input: naive CD8+ T cells sorted from blood. In light of the paper, this sample's cell subset or site label describes: CD45RA+CCR7+. The DNA reads as follows: TGTGCCATCAGTGAGTTTAGCGGCTATGGCTACACCTTC. The resulting protein is CAISEFSGYGYTF.